The 9 T cell receptor beta chains given below trace back to one sample, sequenced in a study of identical twins. TCRdb independently ran MiXCR on the 5' RACE reads; one entry per CDR3 protein. The repertoire includes about 720,000 distinct CDR3 sequences, about 18% of them detected once, and less than 15% sits in the top ten. These data also featured in a second study, about T cells expressing NK-cell markers.

Source material: PBMCs. The receptors were gathered from a woman aged 18-29 years in good health.

This clonotype was seen a few times. The chain combines TRBV14 with TRBJ2-7; the D gene is possibly TRBD1 (6 bases). V lost 1 base and J 1 base, leaving 11 bases between the germline ends. Germline V CDR1 and CDR2: SGHDN, FVKESK. This CDR3 has 15 amino acids. CDR3 sequence (DNA): TGTGCCAGCAGCCAAGCGACAGGACCTTCCTACGAGCAGTACTTC. The encoded protein is CASSQATGPSYEQYF.

V is TRBV27 and J is TRBJ2-7; D is undetermined. This CDR3 spans 15 amino acids. In germline, CDR1 is MNHEY, CDR2 SMNVEV (reference sequence). The V end lost 5 bases, the J end lost 0 bases, and 14 bases lay between the germline ends. This CDR3 is CASSGARTYSYEQYF. In DNA form, the CDR3 reads TGTGCCAGCAGTGGCGCCCGGACGTACTCCTACGAGCAGTACTTC.

The chain links TRBV2 to TRBJ2-1; TRBD2 aligns across 9 bases. The trim removed 7 bases at V and 1 base at J, leaving 5 bases unmatched. Germline CDR1 is SNHLY and CDR2 is FYNNEI. CDR3 length equals 15 residues. The CDR3 DNA reads as TGTGCCAGCACCCGACTAGCGGAGTCCTACAATGAGCAGTTCTTC. Its translation: CASTRLAESYNEQFF.

The chain carries TRBV5-1 and TRBJ1-2; no reliable D call. CDR1 and CDR2 from the germline V gene are SGHRS and YFSETQ. Trimming shortened V by 0 bases and J by 4 bases, and 16 bases separated the two germline ends. The CDR3 runs to 16 residues. The CDR3 bases are TGCGCCAGCAGCTTGGTCAAAAGCTACGCTCCCTATGGCTACACCTTC. This encodes CASSLVKSYAPYGYTF.

This clonotype was seen ten or more times. The chain couples TRBV3-1 to TRBJ2-1, with D uncertain. The CDR3 is 15 residues long. With 3 bases removed from V and 6 bases from J, the gap between germline ends came to 15 bases. Germline CDR1 is LGHDT and CDR2 is YNNKEL (reference sequence). The DNA of the CDR3 is TGTGCCAGCAGCCAGCTTCGGGCCCCGGGCAATGAGCAGTTCTTC. Translated, it gives CASSQLRAPGNEQFF.

The chain links TRBV5-1 to TRBJ2-3, with D maybe TRBD2 (5 bases). The germline V gene encodes CDR1 SGHRS and CDR2 YFSETQ. V was pared by 4 bases and J by 0 bases, with 15 bases between. This CDR3 has 16 amino acids. CDR3 loop: CASSLEAATSTDTQYF. In nucleotides, the CDR3 is TGCGCCAGCAGCCTGGAGGCGGCCACTAGCACAGATACGCAGTATTTT.

This clonotype was seen a few times. The chain employs TRBV5-6 and TRBJ2-7; tentative D call: TRBD1 (7 bases). Trimming shortened V by 2 bases and J by 5 bases, and 20 bases separated the two germline ends. This CDR3 region has 16 residues. The germline CDR1 and CDR2 sequences are SGHDT and YYEEEE. CDR3 nucleotides: TGTGCCAGCAGCTTTGGCTACAGGGGAGGCGTAGACGAGCAGTACTTC. Translating it yields CASSFGYRGGVDEQYF.

The rearrangement uses TRBV20-1 and TRBJ2-3; TRBD2 agrees at 11 bases. The CDR3 covers 15 residues. Germline V lookup: CDR1 DFQATT, CDR2 SNEGSKA (reference sequence). The J segment lost 5 bases and the V segment lost 4 bases, leaving 8 bases of the junction unmatched. Here the CDR3 DNA reads TGCAGTGCTACGCTAGCGGGGGGCAGTGGAGATACGCAGTATTTT. Translation: CSATLAGGSGDTQYF.

This clonotype has a handful of counts. The chain links TRBV2 to TRBJ2-5; 12 nucleotides align to TRBD2. V trimming: 7 bases; J trimming: 7 bases; junction bases outside the gene matches: 19. Per the germline V gene, CDR1 is SNHLY and CDR2 is FYNNEI. This CDR3 region has 18 residues. CDR3: CASIRLSTSGGLRGTQYF. The CDR3 coding sequence is TGTGCCAGCATTCGACTCTCGACTAGCGGGGGCCTGAGGGGGACCCAGTACTTC.